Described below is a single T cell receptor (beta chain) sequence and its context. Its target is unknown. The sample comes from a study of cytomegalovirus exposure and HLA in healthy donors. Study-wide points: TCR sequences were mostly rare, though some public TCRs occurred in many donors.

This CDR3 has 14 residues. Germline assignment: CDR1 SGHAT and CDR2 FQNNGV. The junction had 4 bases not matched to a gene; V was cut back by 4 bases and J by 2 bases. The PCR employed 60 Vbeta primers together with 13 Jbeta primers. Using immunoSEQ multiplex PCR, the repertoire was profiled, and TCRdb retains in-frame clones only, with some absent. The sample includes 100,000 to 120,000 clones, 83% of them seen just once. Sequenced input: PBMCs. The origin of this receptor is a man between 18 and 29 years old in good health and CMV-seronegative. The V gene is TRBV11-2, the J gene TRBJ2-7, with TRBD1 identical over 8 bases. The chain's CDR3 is CASSYGTGAYEQYF. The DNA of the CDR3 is TGTGCCAGCAGCTACGGGACAGGTGCCTACGAGCAGTACTTC.